The 9 T cell receptor beta chains in this list originate from one sample, sequenced in a study of T cell changes during pregnancy in multiple sclerosis. The assay was immunoSEQ multiplex PCR, and TCRdb's table has in-frame clones only and misses some. This sample has about 100,000 clones, with almost 95% found just once. Sample: peripheral blood, taken before pregnancy. The receptors shown here come from a female donor with multiple sclerosis, enrolled in a pregnancy study.

This clone appeared once. The CDR3 protein is CASSLMAVMNTEAFF. The CDR3 bases are TGTGCCAGCAGTTTGATGGCAGTTATGAACACTGAAGCTTTCTTT. The rearrangement joins TRBV27 to TRBJ1-1, with no clear D. CDR1 and CDR2 from the germline V gene are MNHEY and SMNVEV (reference sequence). This CDR3 spans 15 amino acids. Trimming removed 3 bases from V and 0 bases from J, with 11 bases in between.

The chain joins TRBV28 to TRBJ1-5, with D unclear. V was shortened by 6 bases and J by 7 bases, with 13 bases between the two germline ends. CDR3 length equals 13 residues. Germline CDR1 MDHEN, CDR2 SYDVKM. DNA for the CDR3: TGTGCCAGCAGAAAGGAGGCGTGGCAGCCCCAGCATTTT. Its protein is CASRKEAWQPQHF.

The chain joins TRBV4-1 to TRBJ1-3; 7 nucleotides agree with TRBD1. The ends lost 0 bases at V and 8 bases at J; junction bases unmatched: 7. There are 15 residues in the CDR3. Germline values: CDR1 MGHRA, CDR2 YSYEKL. The chain's CDR3 is CASSQDPGRGDTIYF. The CDR3 nucleotides are TGCGCCAGCAGCCAAGATCCCGGCAGGGGGGACACCATATATTTT.

V usage is TRBV25-1 and J usage is TRBJ2-6; 11 nucleotides agree with TRBD1. Germline lookup yields CDR1 MGHDK and CDR2 SYGVNS. This CDR3 region has 18 residues. The V and J ends lost 5 bases and 1 base, in that order; junction bases with no gene match: 7. Here the CDR3 reads CASSRGQGARSGANVLTF. Written as DNA, the CDR3 is TGTGCCAGCAGTAGAGGACAGGGGGCGCGATCTGGGGCCAACGTCCTGACTTTC.

The rearrangement joins TRBV10-2 to TRBJ2-7, with 7 nucleotides matching TRBD1. The CDR3 loop spans 14 amino acids. Trimming removed 6 bases from V and 1 base from J; junction bases left unmatched: 6. Germline V gene sequence: CDR1 WSHSY, CDR2 SAAADI. DNA of the CDR3: TGCGCCAGCAGCCAGGACAGGAGGTCCTACGAGCAGTACTTC. The encoded protein is CASSQDRRSYEQYF.

The genes are TRBV5-6 and TRBJ2-5; D might be TRBD1 (5 bases). This CDR3 is built from 13 residues. V lost 2 bases to trimming and J lost 3 bases, with 8 bases between them. The germline V gene has CDR1 SGHDT and CDR2 YYEEEE. Here the CDR3 reads CASSLTGEETQYF. CDR3 sequence (DNA): TGTGCCAGCAGCTTAACAGGAGAAGAGACCCAGTACTTC. The full variable domain, with the rest looked up from reference TRBV5-6 and TRBJ2-5, is DAGVTQSPTHLIKTRGQQVTLRCSPKSGHDTVSWYQQALGQGPQFIFQYYEEEERQRGNFPDRFSGHQFPNYSSELNVNALLLGDSALYLCASSLTGEETQYFGPGTRLLVL.

The chain is built from TRBV5-1 and TRBJ2-1, with 8 bases lining up with TRBD2. The V gene end was trimmed by 0 bases and the J gene end by 9 bases; junction bases not matched to a gene: 11. This CDR3 has 16 residues. Germline CDR1 is SGHRS and CDR2 is YFSETQ. CDR3 DNA: TGCGCCAGCAGCTTGGAACAGCGGGAGTTTCGGGGTGAGCAGTTCTTC. Its protein product is CASSLEQREFRGEQFF.

The chain recombines TRBV5-1 with TRBJ2-5; a weak D match, TRBD2 (6 bases). The CDR3 has 12 residues. Looked up from germline, CDR1 is SGHRS and CDR2 is YFSETQ. V was pared by 0 bases and J by 10 bases, with 10 bases between. In DNA form, the CDR3 reads TGCGCCAGCAGCTTGGGTTGGGGGGACCAGTACTTC. Translation: CASSLGWGDQYF. Full variable domain (missing parts from reference TRBV5-1 and TRBJ2-5): KAGVTQTPRYLIKTRGQQVTLSCSPISGHRSVSWYQQTPGQGLQFLFEYFSETQRNKGNFPGRFSGRQFSNSRSEMNVSTLELGDSALYLCASSLGWGDQYFGPGTRLLVL.

The rearrangement links TRBV30 to TRBJ2-7; 7 bases map to TRBD2. This CDR3 region has 13 residues. With 7 bases clipped from V and 2 bases from J, the junction kept 8 bases outside the gene matches. Per the germline V gene, CDR1 is GTSNPN and CDR2 is SVGIG (reference sequence). Here the CDR3 reads CASDPGGTYEQYF. CDR3 nucleotide sequence: TGTGCCTCGGACCCCGGGGGGACCTACGAGCAGTACTTC.